The 24 T cell receptor beta chains presented below share a single source sample, sequenced in a study of stem cell transplantation in POMP-related autoinflammatory disease. Measured with immunoSEQ multiplex PCR; TCRdb has only the in-frame clones, and not every one. Among 8,000 to 9,000 clones listed, about 88% were seen once. Here the sequenced sample was CD8+ T cells from PBMCs, taken after stem cell transplantation. These receptor sequences come from a human patient with POMP-related autoinflammation and immune dysregulation (PRAID). Some T cells may possibly be graft donor cells.

The chain is built from TRBV28 and TRBJ2-1; 10 bases line up with TRBD1. The CDR3 is made up of 17 amino acids. Germline V gene sequence: CDR1 MDHEN, CDR2 SYDVKM. The trim removed 3 bases at V and 3 bases at J, leaving 8 bases unmatched. The CDR3 loop is CASSFSVDRGHYNEQFF. As DNA, the CDR3 is TGTGCCAGCAGTTTTTCCGTAGACAGGGGGCACTACAATGAGCAGTTCTTC.

V gene TRBV4-2 combines with J gene TRBJ2-6; TRBD1 matches 12 bases. CDR3 length: 17 residues. Germline V gene sequence: CDR1 LGHNA, CDR2 YNFKEQ. Trimming took 7 bases from V and 2 from J; bases not matched to a gene: 6. The CDR3 spells CASTSGTGGAGANVLTF. The CDR3 DNA is TGTGCCAGCACCTCCGGGACAGGGGGCGCTGGGGCCAACGTCCTGACTTTC.

In nucleotides, the CDR3 is TGTGCCAGCAGCGTAGGAGTAGCGGGAGCCACCGGGGAGCTGTTTTTT. Translation gives CASSVGVAGATGELFF. The chain combines TRBV9 with TRBJ2-2; 9 nucleotides line up with TRBD2. Germline V gives CDR1 SGDLS, CDR2 YYNGEE. The CDR3 is made up of 16 amino acids. The V gene end was trimmed by 0 bases and the J gene end by 4 bases; junction bases not matched to a gene: 4.

A single count supports this clone. The chain couples TRBV11-2 to TRBJ1-4; D ambiguous. The germline gives CDR1 SGHAT, CDR2 FQNNGV. This CDR3 is 13 amino acids long. V was trimmed by 0 bases and J by 8 bases, leaving 7 bases between them. The CDR3 DNA reads as TGTGCCAGCAGCTTAGATACGGGAGAAAAACTGTTTTTT. Translated: CASSLDTGEKLFF.

The chain recombines TRBV28 with TRBJ2-7; unclear D gene. The germline V and J ends were trimmed by 5 bases and 3 bases, with 11 bases remaining between them. The CDR3 is 13 amino acids. Germline CDR1 and CDR2: MDHEN and SYDVKM. The CDR3 sequence: CASSPPGDYEQYV. CDR3 in DNA: TGTGCCAGCAGTCCACCTGGGGACTACGAGCAGTACGTC.

This chain uses TRBV13 with TRBJ2-1, with no clear D. Germline assignment: CDR1 PRHDT and CDR2 FYEKMQ (reference sequence). Trimming removed 0 bases from V and 6 bases from J, with 6 bases in between. The CDR3 length is 13 residues. In nucleotides, the CDR3 is TGTGCCAGCAGCTTAGGACAGCCCAATGAGCAGTTCTTC. Its protein is CASSLGQPNEQFF.

V and J are TRBV12-3 or TRBV12-4 and TRBJ2-1; D may be TRBD2 (6 bases). This CDR3 has 12 residues. Trimming removed 3 bases from V and 9 bases from J, with 9 bases in between. The CDR3 DNA is TGTGCCAGCAGTTTCGAGGGAGGTGAGCAGTTCTTC. Its protein is CASSFEGGEQFF.

V is TRBV7-9 and J is TRBJ1-2, with a possible D match to TRBD1 (6 bases). Germline loops: CDR1 SEHNR, CDR2 FQNEAQ (reference sequence). This CDR3 is 14 amino acids long. V dropped 5 bases and J dropped 4 bases, with 14 bases sitting between them. The CDR3: CASSTPGELYGYTF. In nucleotides, the CDR3 is TGTGCCAGCAGCACCCCAGGGGAACTCTATGGCTACACCTTC.

This chain uses TRBV28 with TRBJ2-1; 8 bases agree with TRBD2. V gave up 3 bases and J gave up 4 bases; unmatched junction bases: 5. The V gene's germline CDR1 is MDHEN and CDR2 SYDVKM. There are 15 residues in the CDR3. The CDR3 reads CASSLGSGTYNEQFF. In DNA, the CDR3 is TGTGCCAGCAGTTTGGGTAGCGGGACATACAATGAGCAGTTCTTC.

V is TRBV7-9 and J is TRBJ2-7; 9 bases map to TRBD2. CDR1 SEHNR and CDR2 FQNEAQ come from the germline V gene (reference sequence). The junction had 16 bases not matched to a gene; V was cut back by 5 bases and J by 2 bases. CDR3 size: 18 residues. This CDR3 reads CASSPDGVGLAGTYEQYF. Here the CDR3 DNA reads TGTGCCAGCAGCCCCGACGGCGTTGGGCTAGCGGGGACCTACGAGCAGTACTTC.

This chain joins TRBV2 and TRBJ2-7, with D tentatively TRBD2 (5 bases). The CDR3 sequence is 18 residues long. Trimming cost V 3 bases and J 4 bases, with 25 bases left between them. Germline lookup yields CDR1 SNHLY and CDR2 FYNNEI. The CDR3 loop is CASSDLGETRYRAYEQYV. As DNA, the CDR3 is TGTGCCAGCAGTGACCTCGGGGAGACCCGATACCGAGCATACGAGCAGTACGTC.

This clone is labeled as large. The same CDR3 also results from other DNA sequences found in this sample. This chain connects TRBV5-5 to TRBJ2-4; D unclear. Per the germline V gene, CDR1 is SGHKS and CDR2 is YYEKEE (reference sequence). V was clipped by 2 bases and J by 3 bases, with 6 bases between them. The CDR3 sequence is 13 residues long. The CDR3 spells CASSFPGKNIQYF. DNA for the CDR3: TGTGCCAGCAGCTTCCCCGGCAAAAACATTCAGTACTTC.

The chain is built from TRBV7-9 and TRBJ2-3; TRBD2 agrees at 9 bases. The germline gives CDR1 SEHNR, CDR2 FQNEAQ (reference sequence). V was pared by 5 bases and J by 3 bases, with 6 bases of the junction left unmatched. The CDR3 consists of 15 residues. The DNA for the CDR3 is TGTGCCAGCAGCCCCGGACTAGCGAAGACAGATACGCAGTATTTT. Encoded protein: CASSPGLAKTDTQYF.

The chain couples TRBV28 to TRBJ2-3, with D unresolved. Germline CDR1 reads MDHEN; CDR2 reads SYDVKM. CDR3 length equals 14 residues. V lost 2 bases and J 2 bases, leaving 8 bases between the germline ends. The CDR3: CASSLPLATDTQYF. CDR3 nucleotide sequence: TGTGCCAGCAGTTTACCCCTTGCCACAGATACGCAGTATTTT.

This rearrangement joins TRBV28 to TRBJ1-1, with D possibly matching TRBD1 (5 bases). The V gene's germline CDR1 is MDHEN and CDR2 SYDVKM. Trimming took off 3 bases at V and 10 bases at J, with 27 bases between the two ends. The CDR3 length is 17 residues. The CDR3 region is CASSFRGRGRPGFGAFF. The CDR3 DNA reads TGTGCCAGCAGTTTCCGGGGAAGGGGACGTCCCGGTTTTGGAGCTTTCTTT.

The genes are TRBV4-1 and TRBJ1-1, with 8 bases identical to TRBD1. Germline trimming cut 4 bases from V and 5 bases from J; bases unmatched to any gene: 3. CDR1 and CDR2 from the germline V gene are MGHRA and YSYEKL. CDR3 length equals 13 residues. The CDR3 loop reads CASSPRTGTEAFF. The DNA of the CDR3 is TGCGCCAGCAGCCCCCGGACAGGGACTGAAGCTTTCTTT.

This chain joins TRBV20-1 and TRBJ2-1; TRBD1 matches at 7 bases. This CDR3 is built from 15 residues. J was trimmed by 4 bases and V by 3 bases; bases with no gene match: 9. Germline V lookup: CDR1 DFQATT, CDR2 SNEGSKA (reference sequence). CDR3 protein: CSASSRDSHYNEQFF. The CDR3 nucleotides read TGCAGTGCTAGTAGCCGGGACAGCCATTACAATGAGCAGTTCTTC.

The rearrangement links TRBV19 to TRBJ2-2, with 11 bases identical to TRBD2. Trimming removed 11 bases from V and 7 bases from J; junction bases left unmatched: 12. Germline values: CDR1 LNHDA, CDR2 SQIVND (reference sequence). CDR3 size: 15 residues. CDR3 region: CAFSRLAGGIGELFF. CDR3 in DNA: TGTGCCTTTAGTCGGCTAGCGGGAGGTATCGGGGAGCTGTTTTTT.

The CDR3 reads CASTKTGSYEQYF. DNA of the CDR3: TGTGCCAGCACCAAGACGGGCTCCTACGAGCAGTACTTC. The V call is TRBV27, the J call TRBJ2-7; D is ambiguous. The length of the CDR3 is 13 residues. The V gene lost 7 bases and the J gene lost 0 bases, with 10 bases spanning the gap. The germline gives CDR1 MNHEY, CDR2 SMNVEV (reference sequence).

The chain is built from TRBV15 and TRBJ2-2; D is unresolved. The CDR3 contains 14 residues. The V gene lost 5 bases and the J gene lost 5 bases, with 12 bases spanning the gap. In germline, CDR1 is LNHNV, CDR2 YYDKDF (reference sequence). CDR3 amino acids: CATSPLPGTGELFF. DNA of the CDR3: TGTGCCACCAGCCCCCTCCCCGGGACCGGGGAGCTGTTTTTT.

The rearrangement joins TRBV10-3 to TRBJ2-7; TRBD2 agrees at 7 bases. Looked up from germline, CDR1 is ENHRY and CDR2 is SYGVKD. V lost 4 bases to trimming and J lost 4 bases; unmatched junction nucleotides: 13. This CDR3 is 16 amino acids long. The CDR3 DNA reads TGTGCCATCAGTGCGGAGGGGCTAGCGGAGAGATACGAGCAGTACTTC. This translates into CAISAEGLAERYEQYF.

CDR3 amino acids: CASMLSGSYNEQFF. The DNA of the CDR3 is TGTGCCAGCATGCTTAGCGGTAGTTACAATGAGCAGTTCTTC. The chain employs TRBV5-4 and TRBJ2-1, with TRBD2 as a possible D gene (6 bases). CDR3 length equals 14 residues. The germline gives CDR1 SGHNT, CDR2 YYREEE (reference sequence). V gave up 6 bases and J gave up 4 bases, with 14 bases separating them.

This sequence joins TRBV28 and TRBJ2-7, with 9 nucleotides matching TRBD1. Germline trimming cut 4 bases from V and 2 bases from J; bases unmatched to any gene: 12. The CDR3 runs 17 residues. Germline V gene sequence: CDR1 MDHEN, CDR2 SYDVKM. The CDR3 coding sequence is TGTGCCAGCAGTTCAATCCCGGGGACAGGGATTCCCTACGAGCAGTACTTC. This sequence encodes CASSSIPGTGIPYEQYF. Complete variable domain (other parts from reference TRBV28 and TRBJ2-7): DVKVTQSSRYLVKRTGEKVFLECVQDMDHENMFWYRQDPGLGLRLIYFSYDVKMKEKGDIPEGYSVSREKKERFSLILESASTNQTSMYLCASSSIPGTGIPYEQYFGPGTRLTVT.

This clone appeared once. The chain joins TRBV7-8 to TRBJ2-5; D call uncertain. Trimming removed 7 bases from V and 2 bases from J, with 11 bases in between. The CDR3 consists of 13 residues. Germline CDR1 SGHVS, CDR2 FQNEAQ. The CDR3 protein is CASTQDEQETQYF. The CDR3 DNA is TGTGCCAGCACCCAAGACGAACAAGAGACCCAGTACTTC.